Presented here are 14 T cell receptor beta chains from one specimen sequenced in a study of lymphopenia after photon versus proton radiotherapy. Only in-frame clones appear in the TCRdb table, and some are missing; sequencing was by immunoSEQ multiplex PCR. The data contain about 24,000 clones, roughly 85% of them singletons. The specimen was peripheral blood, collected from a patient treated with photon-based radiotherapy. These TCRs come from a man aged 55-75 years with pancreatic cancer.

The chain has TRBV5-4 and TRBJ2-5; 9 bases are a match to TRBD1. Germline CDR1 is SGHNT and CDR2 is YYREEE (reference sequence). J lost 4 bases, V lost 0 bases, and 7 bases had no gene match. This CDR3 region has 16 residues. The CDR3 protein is CASSLGAGQGGETQYF. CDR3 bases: TGTGCCAGCAGCTTGGGAGCGGGACAGGGTGGAGAGACCCAGTACTTC.

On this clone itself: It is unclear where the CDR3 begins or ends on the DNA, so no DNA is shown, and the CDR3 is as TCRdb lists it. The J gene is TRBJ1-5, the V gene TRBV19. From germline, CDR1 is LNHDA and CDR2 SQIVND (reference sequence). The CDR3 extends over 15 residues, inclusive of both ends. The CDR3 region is CASSMESLAISPSIF.

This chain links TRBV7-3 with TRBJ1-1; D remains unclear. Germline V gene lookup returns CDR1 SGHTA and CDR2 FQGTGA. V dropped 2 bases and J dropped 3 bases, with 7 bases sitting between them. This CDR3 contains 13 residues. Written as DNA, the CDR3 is TGTGCCAGCAGCTTATTTTTGTACACTGAAGCTTTCTTT. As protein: CASSLFLYTEAFF.

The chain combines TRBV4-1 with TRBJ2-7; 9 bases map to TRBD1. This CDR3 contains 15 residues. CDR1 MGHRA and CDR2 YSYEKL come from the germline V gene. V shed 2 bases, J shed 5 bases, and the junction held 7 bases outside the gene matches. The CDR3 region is CASSQPGTGSNEQYF. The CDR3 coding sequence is TGCGCCAGCAGCCAACCCGGGACAGGGAGCAACGAGCAGTACTTC.

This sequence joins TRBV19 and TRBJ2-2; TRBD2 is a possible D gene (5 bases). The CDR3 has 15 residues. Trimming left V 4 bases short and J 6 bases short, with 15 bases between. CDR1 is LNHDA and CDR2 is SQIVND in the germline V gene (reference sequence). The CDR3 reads CASSRERGGAGELFF. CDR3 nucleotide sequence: TGTGCCAGTAGTAGGGAACGGGGTGGGGCCGGGGAGCTGTTTTTT.

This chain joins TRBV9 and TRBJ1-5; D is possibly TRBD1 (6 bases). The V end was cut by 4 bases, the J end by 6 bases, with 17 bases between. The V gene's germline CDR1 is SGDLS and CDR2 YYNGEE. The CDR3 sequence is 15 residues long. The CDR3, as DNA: TGTGCCAGCAGCCAAGCGGGGGCCACCGGTCAGCCCCAGCATTTT. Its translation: CASSQAGATGQPQHF.

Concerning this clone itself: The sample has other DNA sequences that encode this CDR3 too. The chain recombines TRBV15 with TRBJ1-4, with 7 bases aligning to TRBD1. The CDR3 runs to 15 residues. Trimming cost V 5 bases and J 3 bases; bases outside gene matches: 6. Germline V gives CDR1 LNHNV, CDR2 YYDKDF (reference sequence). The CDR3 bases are TGTGCCACCAGCCCCGACAGGGCCCCTAATGAAAAACTGTTTTTT. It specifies CATSPDRAPNEKLFF. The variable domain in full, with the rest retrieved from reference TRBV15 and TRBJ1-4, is DAMVIQNPRYQVTQFGKPVTLSCSQTLNHNVMYWYQQKSSQAPKLLFHYYDKDFNNEADTPDNFQSRRPNTSFCFLDIRSPGLGDTAMYLCATSPDRAPNEKLFFGSGTQLSVL.

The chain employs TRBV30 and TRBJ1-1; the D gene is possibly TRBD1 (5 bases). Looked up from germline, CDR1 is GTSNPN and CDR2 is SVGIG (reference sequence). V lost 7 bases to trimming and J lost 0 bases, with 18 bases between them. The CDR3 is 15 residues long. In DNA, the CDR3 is TGTGCCTCGGGGGGTGGCAGCTCCATGAACACTGAAGCTTTCTTT. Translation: CASGGGSSMNTEAFF.

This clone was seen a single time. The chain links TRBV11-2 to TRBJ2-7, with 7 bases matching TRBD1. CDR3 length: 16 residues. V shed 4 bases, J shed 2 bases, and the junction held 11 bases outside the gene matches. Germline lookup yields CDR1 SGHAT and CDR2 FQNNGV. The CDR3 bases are TGTGCCAGCAGCTGGGGGAAGGGGGCTAGAACCTACGAGCAGTACTTC. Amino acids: CASSWGKGARTYEQYF.

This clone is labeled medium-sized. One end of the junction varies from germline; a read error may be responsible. CDR3 sequence: CASSEDLNYGYTF. In DNA form, the CDR3 reads TGTGCCAGCAGCGAAGACCTAAACTATGGCTACACCTTC. The chain recombines TRBV14 with TRBJ1-2, with unresolved D. CDR3 length: 13 residues. Germline V CDR1 and CDR2: SGHDN, FVKESK.

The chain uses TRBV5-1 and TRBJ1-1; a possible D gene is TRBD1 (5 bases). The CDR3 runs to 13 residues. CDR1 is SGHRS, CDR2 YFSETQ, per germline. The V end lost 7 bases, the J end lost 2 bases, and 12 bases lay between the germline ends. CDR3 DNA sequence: TGCGCCAGCGGATCAGACAGAAACACTGAAGCTTTCTTT. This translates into CASGSDRNTEAFF.

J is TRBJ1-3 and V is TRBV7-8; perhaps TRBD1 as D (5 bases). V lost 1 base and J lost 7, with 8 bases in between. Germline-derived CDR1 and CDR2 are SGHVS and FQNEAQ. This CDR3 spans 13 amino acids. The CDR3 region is CASSLGGKNTIYF. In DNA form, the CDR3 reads TGTGCCAGCAGCTTAGGGGGCAAGAACACCATATATTTT.

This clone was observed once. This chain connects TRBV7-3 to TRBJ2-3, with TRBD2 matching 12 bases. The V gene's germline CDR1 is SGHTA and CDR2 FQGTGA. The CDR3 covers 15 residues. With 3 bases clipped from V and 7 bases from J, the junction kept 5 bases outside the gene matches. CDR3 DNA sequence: TGTGCCAGCAGCTTCGCTAGCGGGGGGGCATATACGCAGTATTTT. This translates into CASSFASGGAYTQYF. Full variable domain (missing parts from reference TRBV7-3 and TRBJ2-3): GAGVSQTPSNKVTEKGKYVELRCDPISGHTALYWYRQSLGQGPEFLIYFQGTGAADDSGLPNDRFFAVRPEGSVSTLKIQRTERGDSAVYLCASSFASGGAYTQYFGPGTRLTVL.

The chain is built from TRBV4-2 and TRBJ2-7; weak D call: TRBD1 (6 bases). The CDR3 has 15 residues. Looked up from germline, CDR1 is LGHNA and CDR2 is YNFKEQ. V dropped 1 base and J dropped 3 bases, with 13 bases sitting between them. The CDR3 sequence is CASSQVAGAGYEQYF. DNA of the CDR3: TGTGCCAGCAGCCAAGTGGCAGGGGCAGGCTACGAGCAGTACTTC.